The 24 T cell receptor beta chains given below trace back to one sample, sequenced in a study of cytomegalovirus exposure and HLA in healthy donors. PCR primers comprised 60 Vbeta and 13 Jbeta primers. Data came from immunoSEQ multiplex PCR; TCRdb stores just in-frame clones and leaves some out. The table has fewer than 350,000 clones, 85% to 90% seen once; the top ten hold about 2.5%. Sequencing input: PBMCs. All receptors derive from a woman aged 18-29 years in good health and CMV-seronegative.

The gene calls are TRBV5-4 and TRBJ2-1; unclear D gene. V was shortened by 0 bases and J by 6 bases, with 10 bases between the two germline ends. Germline V gene sequence: CDR1 SGHNT, CDR2 YYREEE (reference sequence). The CDR3 has 14 residues. The CDR3 nucleotides are TGTGCCAGCAGCTTGGTCACAGTTGCCAATGAGCAGTTCTTC. Amino acids: CASSLVTVANEQFF.

This sequence joins TRBV5-1 and TRBJ1-2, with D maybe TRBD1 (5 bases). The CDR3 covers 12 residues. V gave up 4 bases and J gave up 6 bases, with 10 bases separating them. Per germline, CDR1 SGHRS and CDR2 YFSETQ. The CDR3 here is CASSPSTDGYTF. For the CDR3, the DNA is TGCGCCAGCAGCCCGTCGACAGATGGCTACACCTTC.

The CDR3 is CASSRTGINYGYTF. For the CDR3, the DNA is TGTGCCAGTAGTCGGACAGGGATTAACTATGGCTACACCTTC. The J gene is TRBJ1-2, the V gene TRBV19, with 8 bases fitting TRBD1. Germline-derived CDR1 and CDR2 are LNHDA and SQIVND (reference sequence). V lost 5 bases and J lost 1; bases outside the gene matches: 3. The CDR3 covers 14 residues.

The V and J genes are TRBV30 and TRBJ2-5, with a weak D call TRBD2 (5 bases). The better agreement between TRBJ2-7 and the DNA end casts doubt on the J call. From germline, CDR1 is GTSNPN and CDR2 SVGIG (reference sequence). The CDR3 contains 14 residues. CDR3: CAWSVLEESYEQYF. In DNA form, the CDR3 reads TGTGCCTGGAGTGTACTAGAGGAGTCCTACGAGCAGTACTTC.

The rearrangement links TRBV19 to TRBJ1-2; TRBD1 matches 12 bases. The V and J ends lost 4 bases and 5 bases, in that order; junction bases with no gene match: 14. The CDR3 covers 18 residues. Per the germline V gene, CDR1 is LNHDA and CDR2 is SQIVND (reference sequence). CDR3 DNA sequence: TGTGCCAGTAGTAGGGACAGGGGGCTGCAACTGGTGGGGTATGGCTACACCTTC. Amino acid sequence: CASSRDRGLQLVGYGYTF.

The chain recombines TRBV15 with TRBJ1-6, with 9 nucleotides matching TRBD1. The V segment lost 3 bases and the J segment 10 bases; nucleotides outside the gene matches: 7. Germline lookup yields CDR1 LNHNV and CDR2 YYDKDF (reference sequence). This CDR3 has 15 residues. The CDR3 sequence is CATSRTGGWNSPLHF. The CDR3 nucleotides read TGTGCCACCAGCAGGACAGGGGGTTGGAACTCACCCCTCCACTTT.

The chain employs TRBV27 and TRBJ1-2; a possible D gene is TRBD1 (5 bases). Trimming cost V 3 bases and J 0 bases, with 8 bases left between them. Germline V lookup: CDR1 MNHEY, CDR2 SMNVEV (reference sequence). This CDR3 is built from 14 residues. The CDR3 DNA reads as TGTGCCAGCAGTTTGCAGGGATCTAACTATGGCTACACCTTC. Translating gives CASSLQGSNYGYTF.

This rearrangement joins TRBV4-1 to TRBJ2-7; 10 bases fit TRBD1. V was clipped by 2 bases and J by 5 bases; unmatched bases: 9. Looked up from germline, CDR1 is MGHRA and CDR2 is YSYEKL. The CDR3 runs to 16 residues. CDR3 in amino acids: CASSQRRQGAGDEQYF. The CDR3 DNA sequence: TGCGCCAGCAGCCAAAGGCGACAGGGGGCTGGGGACGAGCAGTACTTC.

As concerns this clone: The sample contains more than one DNA sequence encoding this CDR3. The rearrangement uses TRBV5-4 and TRBJ2-1; TRBD1 might be the D (6 bases). In germline, CDR1 is SGHNT, CDR2 YYREEE (reference sequence). The CDR3 runs 15 residues. V lost 4 bases to trimming and J lost 4 bases, with 15 bases between them. The chain's CDR3 is CASSAGRQEYNEQFF. The CDR3, as DNA: TGTGCCAGCAGCGCAGGGAGACAGGAGTACAATGAGCAGTTCTTC.

The chain joins TRBV19 to TRBJ2-2; a possible D gene is TRBD1 (6 bases). The CDR3 is 15 residues long. The germline V gene has CDR1 LNHDA and CDR2 SQIVND (reference sequence). Deletions cut 4 bases from V and 4 bases from J, with 13 bases between. CDR3 nucleotide sequence: TGTGCCAGTAGTACTCGGACAGCCCGCACCGGGGAGCTGTTTTTT. Translation: CASSTRTARTGELFF.

The V call is TRBV6-1, the J call TRBJ2-7, with D unclear. The ends were cut back, 2 bases at V and 3 bases at J, with 8 bases in the middle. This CDR3 has 13 residues. The germline CDR1 and CDR2 sequences are MNHNS and SASEGT. For the CDR3, the DNA is TGTGCCAGCAGTGAATGGGCAGGCTACGAGCAGTACTTC. As protein: CASSEWAGYEQYF.

The chain uses TRBV9 and TRBJ2-1; 9 bases align to TRBD1. The germline gives CDR1 SGDLS, CDR2 YYNGEE. J was trimmed by 1 base and V by 4 bases; bases with no gene match: 9. The CDR3 has 17 amino acids. The CDR3 sequence is CASSSSQGAGSYNEQFF. CDR3 bases: TGTGCCAGCAGCTCCTCACAGGGGGCAGGGTCCTACAATGAGCAGTTCTTC.

The chain employs TRBV1 and TRBJ2-1; whether TRBD1, the table's D call, matches the DNA was not checked. TRBV1 corresponds to a pseudogene. The CDR3 runs to 16 residues. The CDR3 loop reads CTSSQARGPRYNEQFF. The CDR3 DNA reads as TGCACCAGCAGCCAAGCGAGGGGGCCGCGGTACAATGAGCAGTTCTTC.

The gene calls are TRBV5-4 and TRBJ1-5; D possibly corresponds to TRBD1 (6 bases). V dropped 0 bases and J dropped 11 bases, with 18 bases sitting between them. From germline, CDR1 is SGHNT and CDR2 YYREEE (reference sequence). This CDR3 contains 15 residues. The CDR3 nucleotides are TGTGCCAGCAGCTTGGGTGGGCAGGGGATTGGGGCCCAGCATTTT. Translation gives CASSLGGQGIGAQHF. The complete variable domain, with remaining parts taken from reference TRBV5-4 and TRBJ1-5, reads ETGVTQSPTHLIKTRGQQVTLRCSSQSGHNTVSWYQQALGQGPQFIFQYYREEENGRGNFPPRFSGLQFPNYSSELNVNALELDDSALYLCASSLGGQGIGAQHFGDGTRLSIL.

This chain joins TRBV9 and TRBJ2-2, with D perhaps matching TRBD2 (5 bases). The CDR3 sequence is 15 residues long. The V and J ends lost 4 bases and 0 bases respectively, with 10 bases between them. The germline V gene encodes CDR1 SGDLS and CDR2 YYNGEE. Here the CDR3 reads CASSPRTSNTGELFF. CDR3 DNA: TGTGCCAGCAGCCCTAGGACTTCGAACACCGGGGAGCTGTTTTTT.

A note on this clone: The junction shows a germline mismatch at one end, possibly a read error. The V gene is TRBV7-9, the J gene TRBJ1-5; D remains ambiguous. This CDR3 contains 14 residues. Germline values: CDR1 SEHNR, CDR2 FQNEAQ (reference sequence). In nucleotides, the CDR3 is TGTTCCAGCAGCCGAACGGGGTCGGATCAGCCCCAGCATTTT. Amino acids: CSSSRTGSDQPQHF.

The chain is built from TRBV19 and TRBJ1-1; D gene ambiguous. Per germline, CDR1 LNHDA and CDR2 SQIVND (reference sequence). The germline V and J ends were trimmed by 4 bases and 5 bases, with 11 bases remaining between them. The CDR3 is 13 amino acids. The CDR3 DNA sequence: TGTGCCAGTAGTAATCAGCGCAGAACTGAAGCTTTCTTT. Amino acids: CASSNQRRTEAFF.

CDR3 sequence (DNA): TGTGCCAGCAGCCCGGTGAATAGCGGGGATTGGAATGAGCAGTTCTTC. Translated: CASSPVNSGDWNEQFF. This chain links TRBV11-1 with TRBJ2-1; TRBD2 matches 8 bases. This CDR3 comprises 16 residues. Per the germline V gene, CDR1 is SGHAT and CDR2 is FQDESV (reference sequence). Trimming removed 5 bases from V and 7 bases from J; junction bases left unmatched: 13.

The rearrangement links TRBV6-4 to TRBJ2-5; D may be TRBD2 (6 bases). Germline V lookup: CDR1 MRHNA, CDR2 SNTAGT. Trimming removed 5 bases at V and 9 bases at J, with 34 bases between. CDR3 length: 19 amino acids. CDR3 DNA: TGTGCCAGCAGTCCAACCCCGGTAATACTGCTCCGGGGGAGTTGGGCCCAGTACTTC. This gives the protein CASSPTPVILLRGSWAQYF.

The chain's CDR3 is CASSSTSGGAREREQYF. In nucleotides, the CDR3 is TGTGCCAGCAGCTCCACTAGCGGGGGGGCCCGAGAACGCGAGCAGTACTTC. The chain joins TRBV13 to TRBJ2-7; 13 bases fit TRBD2. This CDR3 is 17 amino acids long. Germline V lookup: CDR1 PRHDT, CDR2 FYEKMQ (reference sequence). V lost 4 bases and J lost 6; bases outside the gene matches: 12.

The chain joins TRBV6-5 to TRBJ2-5; D remains ambiguous. CDR1 and CDR2 (germline): MNHEY, SVGAGI. Deletions cut 5 bases from V and 5 bases from J, with 18 bases between. The CDR3 covers 15 residues. The CDR3 DNA reads TGTGCCAGCAGTCGCGCCGGGTCCGATTTCGAGACCCAGTACTTC. This codes for CASSRAGSDFETQYF.

This chain links TRBV7-2 with TRBJ2-6; 9 nucleotides agree with TRBD1. The V segment lost 6 bases and the J segment 4 bases; nucleotides outside the gene matches: 4. The CDR3 has 15 residues. Germline V lookup: CDR1 SGHTA, CDR2 FQGNSA. Here the CDR3 DNA reads TGTGCCAGCAGTCTACAGGGGGCCGGGGCCAACGTCCTGACTTTC. It specifies CASSLQGAGANVLTF.

This sequence joins TRBV28 and TRBJ2-7, with D unclear. The germline gives CDR1 MDHEN, CDR2 SYDVKM. The CDR3 is made up of 12 amino acids. Trimming removed 6 bases at V and 2 bases at J, with 8 bases between. The CDR3, as DNA: TGTGCCAGCAGAGTTGGAGCCTACGAGCAGTACTTC. This translates into CASRVGAYEQYF.

This sequence joins TRBV5-4 and TRBJ1-2; no clear D. The CDR3 has 17 residues. Trimming removed 4 bases from V and 4 bases from J, with 23 bases in between. Germline-derived CDR1 and CDR2 are SGHNT and YYREEE (reference sequence). CDR3 in DNA: TGTGCCAGCAGCCCGACCGGACTCCAGCTTTCGGGCTATGGCTACACCTTC. It translates to CASSPTGLQLSGYGYTF.